The clone carrying this T cell receptor beta chain was seen only once. CDR1 is LNHDA, CDR2 SQIVND, per germline (reference sequence). With 8 bases clipped from V and 8 bases from J, the junction kept 11 bases outside the gene matches. The CDR3 covers 13 residues. This record belongs to a study of cytomegalovirus exposure and HLA in healthy donors. The repertoire was sequenced with immunoSEQ multiplex PCR; TCRdb's copy has only in-frame clones and lacks some. Of approximately 270,000 clones in the sample, about 86% were seen once. The material sequenced was PBMCs. The V call is TRBV19, the J call TRBJ1-2; 7 bases match TRBD1. The clonotype comes from a woman aged 18-30 years in good health and CMV-seronegative. CDR3 sequence: CASGDRAREGYTF. The CDR3 DNA reads as TGTGCCAGTGGCGACAGGGCCAGGGAGGGCTACACCTTC.